What follows are 11 T cell receptor beta chains derived from one specimen sequenced in a study of shared clonotypes between healthy human individuals. The data were produced by immunoSEQ multiplex PCR, yet TCRdb's version contains in-frame clones alone and is incomplete. The sample has about 820,000 clones; 80% to 95% are singletons. Naive CD8 cells lacked CD45RO and underwent positive selection for CCR7, leaving out terminally differentiated effector memory CD45RA+ cells. The sample comprised naive CD8+ T cells sorted from blood. All receptors come from a man aged 25 to 40 in good health.

The V and J genes are TRBV7-9 and TRBJ2-7; D may be TRBD1 (5 bases). Germline V gene sequence: CDR1 SEHNR, CDR2 FQNEAQ (reference sequence). The CDR3 covers 15 residues. Trimming pared 5 bases from V and 2 bases from J, leaving 16 bases between. CDR3 coding DNA: TGTGCCAGCAGCGTTAGCCACAGGCCCCCCTACGAGCAGTACTTC. It is translated as CASSVSHRPPYEQYF.

The chain links TRBV28 to TRBJ2-7; 8 bases align to TRBD2. This CDR3 comprises 16 residues. Germline assignment: CDR1 MDHEN and CDR2 SYDVKM. V shed 5 bases and J 3 bases; nucleotides not matched to a gene: 12. The CDR3 DNA follows: TGTGCCAGCAGTCCCCGGATGCGGGAGGAAAGCTACGAGCAGTACTTC. This codes for CASSPRMREESYEQYF.

The chain couples TRBV10-3 to TRBJ2-5, with 9 positions matching TRBD1. Trimming removed 3 bases from V and 5 bases from J; junction bases left unmatched: 7. This CDR3 is built from 15 residues. Germline CDR1 is ENHRY and CDR2 is SYGVKD. DNA for the CDR3: TGTGCCATCAGTGATGTAGGACAGGGGATTGAGACCCAGTACTTC. Translated, it gives CAISDVGQGIETQYF.

V gene TRBV27 combines with J gene TRBJ2-1; D unclear. With 8 bases removed from V and 5 bases from J, the gap between germline ends came to 16 bases. Germline V gene lookup returns CDR1 MNHEY and CDR2 SMNVEV (reference sequence). CDR3 size: 14 residues. This chain's CDR3 is CASGRGGPNNEQFF. The CDR3 DNA follows: TGTGCCAGCGGACGAGGCGGCCCTAACAATGAGCAGTTCTTC.

CDR3 protein: CASSEEGSSNQPQHF. The CDR3 bases are TGTGCCAGCAGTGAAGAGGGGTCGAGCAATCAGCCCCAGCATTTT. This rearrangement joins TRBV2 to TRBJ1-5, with TRBD1 as a possible D gene (5 bases). V lost 1 base to trimming and J lost 1 base, with 8 bases between them. The CDR3 contains 15 residues. Per germline, CDR1 SNHLY and CDR2 FYNNEI.

The chain employs TRBV5-3 and TRBJ1-4; D is perhaps TRBD1 (6 bases). TRBV5-3 is reported as an ORF; its role is uncertain. V was pared by 4 bases and J by 3 bases, with 19 bases between. The CDR3 spans 17 residues. This CDR3 is CARSRRGGPGANEKLFF. The CDR3 region has the DNA TGTGCCAGAAGCCGCCGGGGGGGCCCAGGGGCTAATGAAAAACTGTTTTTT.

The V and J genes are TRBV6-1 and TRBJ2-1; TRBD2 matches at 13 bases. The J segment lost 6 bases and the V segment lost 3 bases, leaving 5 bases of the junction unmatched. CDR3 length: 16 residues. Germline assignment: CDR1 MNHNS and CDR2 SASEGT. The CDR3 region is CASSDWTSGRTNEQFF. The CDR3 nucleotides are TGTGCCAGCAGTGACTGGACTAGCGGGAGAACCAATGAGCAGTTCTTC.

The rearrangement joins TRBV7-9 to TRBJ2-3, with 13 bases matching TRBD2. J gave up 6 bases and V 5 bases, and 5 bases lay outside the gene matches. The CDR3 consists of 15 residues. The germline gives CDR1 SEHNR, CDR2 FQNEAQ (reference sequence). DNA for the CDR3: TGTGCCAGCAGCCCACTAGCGGGAGGGTTGGATACGCAGTATTTT. It yields the protein CASSPLAGGLDTQYF.

The chain is built from TRBV11-2 and TRBJ1-1; D is perhaps TRBD1 (6 bases). This CDR3 has 14 residues. Germline values: CDR1 SGHAT, CDR2 FQNNGV. Trimming took off 6 bases at V and 3 bases at J, with 14 bases between the two ends. CDR3 in amino acids: CASRLRGEDTEAFF. The CDR3 DNA reads TGTGCCAGCAGACTAAGGGGGGAAGACACTGAAGCTTTCTTT.

The chain recombines TRBV18 with TRBJ2-3; a possible D gene is TRBD2 (5 bases). Deletions cut 6 bases from V and 1 base from J, with 17 bases between. The germline V gene encodes CDR1 KGHSH and CDR2 LQKENI. There are 16 residues in the CDR3. DNA of the CDR3: TGTGCCAGCTCGACGCCTAGGAGGTTGGGCACAGATACGCAGTATTTT. Protein product: CASSTPRRLGTDTQYF.

This sequence joins TRBV23-1 and TRBJ1-1; 10 bases are a match to TRBD1. TRBV23-1 qualifies as an ORF whose function is uncertain. Trimming at V came to 7 bases and at J to 11 bases, leaving 19 bases not matched to a gene. The CDR3 has 16 residues. CDR3 sequence (DNA): TGCGCCAGCAAAATCCATCGGGGACAGGGGCCCTTTTACGCTTTCTTT. Protein: CASKIHRGQGPFYAFF.